This paragraph reports one T cell receptor (beta chain). Its antigen is unidentified. This sample stems from a study of blood T cells in healthy people across ages. Overall study results and limits: Roughly linear declines in TCR beta diversity per million T cells occurred with age. Versus aged donors, long-lived donors had higher diversity and more naive CD4+ cells.

In terms of origin and age, donors were healthy Caucasian individuals from Russia aged 6 to 90. This CDR3 spans 19 amino acids. Germline V CDR1 and CDR2: MNHEY, SVGAGI. J was trimmed by 0 bases and V by 2 bases; bases with no gene match: 15. It was with a sample-barcoded 5' primer and a J-beta primer mix that a second PCR of about 6 to 11 cycles was run. Every cDNA was tagged by a template-switch adaptor with 12 random nucleotides. TCRdb reprocessed the 5' RACE reads with MiXCR, giving one entry per CDR3 protein. The sample has 920,000 or so distinct CDR3 sequences; roughly 45% are singletons. The source material was blood. This rearrangement joins TRBV6-5 to TRBJ2-5, with 7 bases aligning to TRBD2. This TCR came from a woman aged 60 to 75 in good health. Here the CDR3 DNA reads TGTGCCAGCAGTTACGGGGGAGGGCCAACCGGCCCGTACCAAGAGACCCAGTACTTC. This codes for CASSYGGGPTGPYQETQYF.